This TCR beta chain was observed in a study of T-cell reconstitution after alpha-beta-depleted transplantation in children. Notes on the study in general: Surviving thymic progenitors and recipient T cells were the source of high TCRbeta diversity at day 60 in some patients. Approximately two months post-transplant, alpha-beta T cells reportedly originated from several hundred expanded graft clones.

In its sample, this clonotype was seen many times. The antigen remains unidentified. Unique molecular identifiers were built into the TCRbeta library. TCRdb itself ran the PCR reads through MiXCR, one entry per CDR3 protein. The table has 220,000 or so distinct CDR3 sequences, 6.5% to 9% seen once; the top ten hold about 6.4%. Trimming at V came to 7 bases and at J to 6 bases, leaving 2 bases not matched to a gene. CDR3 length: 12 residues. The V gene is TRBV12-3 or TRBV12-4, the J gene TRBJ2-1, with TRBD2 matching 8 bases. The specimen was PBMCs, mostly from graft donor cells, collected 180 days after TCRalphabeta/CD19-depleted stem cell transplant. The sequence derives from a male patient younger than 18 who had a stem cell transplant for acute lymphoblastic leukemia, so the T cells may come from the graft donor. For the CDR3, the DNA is TGTGCCAGCACGCGGGGGGTCAATGAGCAGTTCTTC. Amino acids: CASTRGVNEQFF.